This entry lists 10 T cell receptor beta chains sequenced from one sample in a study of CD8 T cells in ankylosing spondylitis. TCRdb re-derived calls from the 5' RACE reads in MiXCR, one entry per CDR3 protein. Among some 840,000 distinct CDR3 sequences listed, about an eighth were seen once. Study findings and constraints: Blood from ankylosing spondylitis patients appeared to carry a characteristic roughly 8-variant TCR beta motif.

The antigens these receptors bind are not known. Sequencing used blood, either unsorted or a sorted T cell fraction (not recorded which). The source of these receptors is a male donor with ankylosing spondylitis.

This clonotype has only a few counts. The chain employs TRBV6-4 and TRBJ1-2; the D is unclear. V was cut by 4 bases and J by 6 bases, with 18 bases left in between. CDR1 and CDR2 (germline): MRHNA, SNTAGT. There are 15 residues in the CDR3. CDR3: CASSASVRSYDGYTF. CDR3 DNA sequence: TGTGCCAGCAGTGCCTCCGTTCGATCCTATGATGGCTACACCTTC.

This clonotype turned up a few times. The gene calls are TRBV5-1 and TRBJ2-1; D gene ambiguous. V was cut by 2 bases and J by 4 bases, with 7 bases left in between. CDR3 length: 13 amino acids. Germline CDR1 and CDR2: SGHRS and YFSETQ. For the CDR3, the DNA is TGCGCCAGCAGCTTCGACCATTACAATGAGCAGTTCTTC. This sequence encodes CASSFDHYNEQFF. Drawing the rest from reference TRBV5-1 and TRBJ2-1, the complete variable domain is KAGVTQTPRYLIKTRGQQVTLSCSPISGHRSVSWYQQTPGQGLQFLFEYFSETQRNKGNFPGRFSGRQFSNSRSEMNVSTLELGDSALYLCASSFDHYNEQFFGPGTRLTVL.

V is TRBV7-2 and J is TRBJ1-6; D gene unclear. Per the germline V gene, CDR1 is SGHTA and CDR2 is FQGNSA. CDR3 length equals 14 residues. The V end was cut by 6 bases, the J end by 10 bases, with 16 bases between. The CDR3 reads CASSFTEGGSPLHF. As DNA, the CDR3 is TGTGCCAGCAGTTTTACTGAGGGAGGATCACCCCTCCACTTT. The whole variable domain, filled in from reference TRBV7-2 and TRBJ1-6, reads GAGVSQSPSNKVTEKGKDVELRCDPISGHTALYWYRQSLGQGLEFLIYFQGNSAPDKSGLPSDRFSAERTGGSVSTLTIQRTQQEDSAVYLCASSFTEGGSPLHFGNGTRLTVT.

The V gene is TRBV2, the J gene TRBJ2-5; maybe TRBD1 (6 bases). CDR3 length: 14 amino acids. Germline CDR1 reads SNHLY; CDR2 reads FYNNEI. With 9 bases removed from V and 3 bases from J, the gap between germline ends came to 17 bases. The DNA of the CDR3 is TGTGCCAGTGGCCTAAGGTGGGACAAAGAGACCCAGTACTTC. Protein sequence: CASGLRWDKETQYF.

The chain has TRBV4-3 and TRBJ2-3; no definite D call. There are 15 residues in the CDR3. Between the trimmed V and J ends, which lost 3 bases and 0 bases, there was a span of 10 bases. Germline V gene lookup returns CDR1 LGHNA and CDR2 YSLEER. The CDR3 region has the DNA TGCGCCAGCAGCCATCCCGGGCTAAGCACAGATACGCAGTATTTT. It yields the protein CASSHPGLSTDTQYF.

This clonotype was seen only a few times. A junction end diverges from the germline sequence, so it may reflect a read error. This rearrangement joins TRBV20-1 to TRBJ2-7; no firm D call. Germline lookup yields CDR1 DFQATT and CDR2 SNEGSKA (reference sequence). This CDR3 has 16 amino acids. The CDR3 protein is CCARDPNRATDYEQYF. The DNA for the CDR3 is TGCTGTGCTAGAGACCCAAATCGGGCTACGGACTACGAGCAGTACTTC.

Here the CDR3 reads CSAPKEGAGANVLTF. The CDR3, as DNA: TGCAGTGCCCCCAAAGAGGGGGCTGGGGCCAACGTCCTGACTTTC. The chain employs TRBV20-1 and TRBJ2-6, with a weak D call TRBD1 (6 bases). Germline V gives CDR1 DFQATT, CDR2 SNEGSKA (reference sequence). V was cut by 6 bases and J by 2 bases, with 14 bases left in between. The CDR3 length is 15 residues.

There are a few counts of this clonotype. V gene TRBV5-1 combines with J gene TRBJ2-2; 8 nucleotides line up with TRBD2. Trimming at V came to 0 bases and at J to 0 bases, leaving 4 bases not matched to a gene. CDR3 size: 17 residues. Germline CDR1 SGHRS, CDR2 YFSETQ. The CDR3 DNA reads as TGCGCCAGCAGCTTGGGACTAGCGAAACCGAACACCGGGGAGCTGTTTTTT. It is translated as CASSLGLAKPNTGELFF.

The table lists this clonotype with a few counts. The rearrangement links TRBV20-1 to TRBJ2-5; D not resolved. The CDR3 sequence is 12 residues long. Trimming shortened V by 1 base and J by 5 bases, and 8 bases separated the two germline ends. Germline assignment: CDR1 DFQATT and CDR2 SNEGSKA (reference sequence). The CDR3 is CSARGHSETQYF. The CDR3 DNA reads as TGCAGTGCTAGAGGACACTCGGAGACCCAGTACTTC.

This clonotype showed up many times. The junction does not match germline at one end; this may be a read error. Here the CDR3 reads CSVEGRMTNHGYTF. The CDR3 DNA reads TGCAGCGTTGAAGGCAGGATGACTAACCATGGCTACACCTTC. V gene TRBV29-1 combines with J gene TRBJ1-2; D remains unclear. Germline-derived CDR1 and CDR2 are SQVTM and ANQGSEA. This CDR3 comprises 14 residues.